This entry lists 27 T cell receptor beta chains sequenced from one sample in a study of T-cell reconstitution after alpha-beta-depleted transplantation in children. It was with unique molecular identifiers that the TCRbeta library was prepared. TCRdb re-called the PCR reads through MiXCR, storing one row per CDR3 protein. The sample records roughly 120,000 distinct CDR3 sequences, 10% being singletons. The source material was PBMCs, sampled before TCRalphabeta/CD19-depleted stem cell transplant. The receptor source for this set is a boy between 2 and 10 years old with acute lymphoblastic leukemia, due to receive a stem cell transplant.

This chain joins TRBV4-1 and TRBJ2-7; 8 nucleotides agree with TRBD2. The CDR3 runs to 15 residues. The germline CDR1 and CDR2 sequences are MGHRA and YSYEKL. V shed 4 bases and J 3 bases; nucleotides not matched to a gene: 8. The CDR3 region has the DNA TGCGCCAGCAGCCCTCCAGGTAGCGGGAACTACGAGCAGTACTTC. It yields the protein CASSPPGSGNYEQYF.

The chain is built from TRBV5-1 and TRBJ2-7; 8 bases fit TRBD1. Germline V gene data show CDR1 as SGHRS and CDR2 as YFSETQ. Trimming cost V 2 bases and J 3 bases; bases outside gene matches: 10. The CDR3 length is 16 residues. In DNA, the CDR3 is TGCGCCAGCAGCTTATTAATCGGGACAGGCCGCTACGAGCAGTACTTC. Amino acids: CASSLLIGTGRYEQYF.

At least ten counts were recorded for this clonotype. This sequence joins TRBV20-1 and TRBJ1-5, with D possibly being TRBD1 (6 bases). The V and J ends lost 0 bases and 6 bases respectively, with 15 bases between them. This CDR3 region has 15 residues. CDR1 DFQATT and CDR2 SNEGSKA come from the germline V gene (reference sequence). The CDR3 DNA sequence: TGCAGTGCTAGAGATGCGGGGGGGGCTGGTCAGCCCCAGCATTTT. Residues: CSARDAGGAGQPQHF.

V usage is TRBV28 and J usage is TRBJ1-1; D call uncertain. This CDR3 has 15 amino acids. Germline values: CDR1 MDHEN, CDR2 SYDVKM. Trimming cost V 3 bases and J 1 base, with 12 bases left between them. The CDR3 spells CASSFWEGRNTEAFF. For the CDR3, the DNA is TGTGCCAGCAGTTTTTGGGAGGGCCGGAACACTGAAGCTTTCTTT. Variable domain in full (rest from reference TRBV28 and TRBJ1-1): DVKVTQSSRYLVKRTGEKVFLECVQDMDHENMFWYRQDPGLGLRLIYFSYDVKMKEKGDIPEGYSVSREKKERFSLILESASTNQTSMYLCASSFWEGRNTEAFFGQGTRLTVV.

This clonotype appeared a few times. The chain is built from TRBV28 and TRBJ2-7; 15 positions agree with TRBD2. CDR1 MDHEN and CDR2 SYDVKM come from the germline V gene. V was pared by 6 bases and J by 6 bases, with 9 bases of the junction left unmatched. The CDR3 loop spans 16 amino acids. The CDR3 loop reads CASSQGLAGGLLEQYF. CDR3 DNA: TGTGCCAGCAGCCAGGGACTAGCGGGAGGACTCCTCGAGCAGTACTTC.

The rearrangement links TRBV27 to TRBJ2-4, with D perhaps being TRBD1 or TRBD2 (6 bases each). Germline-derived CDR1 and CDR2 are MNHEY and SMNVEV (reference sequence). The CDR3 sequence is 13 residues long. The V end was cut by 6 bases, the J end by 7 bases, with 13 bases between. The CDR3 DNA reads TGTGCCAGCAGCCGGGGGCTCGGGAACATTCAGTACTTC. Translated, it gives CASSRGLGNIQYF.

The J gene is TRBJ1-6, the V gene TRBV5-1; no definite D call. V shed 2 bases and J shed 4 bases, with 7 bases lying between them. This CDR3 is 14 amino acids long. CDR1 is SGHRS, CDR2 YFSETQ, per germline. CDR3 sequence (DNA): TGCGCCAGCAGCTTCGGGCAGTATAATTCACCCCTCCACTTT. This codes for CASSFGQYNSPLHF.

This clonotype was detected a few times. This chain connects TRBV10-3 to TRBJ2-3, with 8 bases identical to TRBD1. CDR1 is ENHRY and CDR2 is SYGVKD in the germline V gene. This CDR3 contains 14 residues. J was trimmed by 4 bases and V by 4 bases; bases with no gene match: 4. DNA of the CDR3: TGTGCCATCAGTGGGTCAGGGGGCGCAGATACGCAGTATTTT. Its translation is CAISGSGGADTQYF.

CDR3 DNA sequence: TGTGCCAGCAGCGCCCCAGCGGTTATAGACGATGAGCAGTTCTTC. It specifies CASSAPAVIDDEQFF. This chain links TRBV28 with TRBJ2-1; D might be TRBD2 (5 bases). The germline V gene encodes CDR1 MDHEN and CDR2 SYDVKM. CDR3 size: 15 residues. Trimming pared 6 bases from V and 8 bases from J, leaving 20 bases between. Variable domain in full (rest from reference TRBV28 and TRBJ2-1): DVKVTQSSRYLVKRTGEKVFLECVQDMDHENMFWYRQDPGLGLRLIYFSYDVKMKEKGDIPEGYSVSREKKERFSLILESASTNQTSMYLCASSAPAVIDDEQFFGPGTRLTVL.

The table lists this clonotype with many counts. The CDR3 nucleotides are TGTGCCAGCAGTGCGACAGGGGAGAACACTGAAGCTTTCTTT. Amino acids: CASSATGENTEAFF. J is TRBJ1-1 and V is TRBV12-3 or TRBV12-4; 8 positions match TRBD1. Trimming took 5 bases from V and 1 from J; bases not matched to a gene: 3. This CDR3 comprises 14 residues.

The chain employs TRBV2 and TRBJ2-5; D might be TRBD1 (5 bases). Germline CDR1 reads SNHLY; CDR2 reads FYNNEI. The CDR3 sequence is 15 residues long. The germline V and J ends were trimmed by 7 bases and 4 bases, with 19 bases remaining between them. The CDR3 DNA is TGTGCCAGCATGGCCTTAGGGGCCTCCCTAGAGACCCAGTACTTC. Translation gives CASMALGASLETQYF. Combining the CDR3 with reference TRBV2 and TRBJ2-5 gives the whole variable domain EPEVTQTPSHQVTQMGQEVILRCVPISNHLYFYWYRQILGQKVEFLVSFYNNEISEKSEIFDDQFSVERPDGSNFTLKIRSTKLEDSAMYFCASMALGASLETQYFGPGTRLLVL.

By sample share, this clonotype is medium-sized. The V and J genes are TRBV24-1 and TRBJ2-2; D gene ambiguous. This CDR3 region has 13 residues. Germline CDR1 reads KGHDR; CDR2 reads SFDVKD. Trimming took 0 bases from V and 7 from J, leaving 5 bases between them. The CDR3 DNA reads as TGTGCCACCAGTGATTTGTGGGGCGGGGAGCTGTTTTTT. Encoded protein: CATSDLWGGELFF.

V is TRBV20-1 and J is TRBJ2-1, with D possibly TRBD2 on 6 matching bases. Germline loops: CDR1 DFQATT, CDR2 SNEGSKA (reference sequence). The V and J ends lost 3 bases and 8 bases respectively, with 23 bases between them. The CDR3 is made up of 16 amino acids. The CDR3 protein is CSARDLAGPPVDEQFF. CDR3 sequence (DNA): TGCAGTGCTAGGGACTTGGCGGGACCGCCAGTGGATGAGCAGTTCTTC.

This sequence joins TRBV12-3 or TRBV12-4 and TRBJ2-7; 10 nucleotides line up with TRBD2. The ends lost 6 bases at V and 5 bases at J; junction bases unmatched: 10. This CDR3 is built from 15 residues. CDR3 in amino acids: CASSFTSGAPHEQYF. The DNA for the CDR3 is TGTGCCAGCAGCTTCACTAGCGGGGCCCCCCACGAGCAGTACTTC.

The V and J genes are TRBV27 and TRBJ2-3; 13 nucleotides line up with TRBD2. The CDR3 consists of 17 residues. The ends lost 3 bases at V and 4 bases at J; junction bases unmatched: 7. Germline lookup yields CDR1 MNHEY and CDR2 SMNVEV (reference sequence). The CDR3 spells CASSFYGTSGVPDTQYF. CDR3 bases: TGTGCCAGCAGTTTCTATGGGACTAGCGGGGTCCCAGATACGCAGTATTTT.

This clonotype has a handful of counts. This sequence joins TRBV12-3 or TRBV12-4 and TRBJ2-5, with D hard to call. This CDR3 is 14 amino acids long. V was pared by 5 bases and J by 4 bases, with 14 bases between. The DNA for the CDR3 is TGTGCCAGCAGTCACTCTCTAGATGGAGAGACCCAGTACTTC. This gives the protein CASSHSLDGETQYF.

This clonotype was observed a few times. The rearrangement uses TRBV7-8 and TRBJ1-4; D is unclear. Germline CDR1 SGHVS, CDR2 FQNEAQ. This CDR3 has 14 amino acids. V gave up 0 bases and J gave up 4 bases, with 6 bases separating them. CDR3 sequence: CASSLARLNEKLFF. The CDR3 DNA reads as TGTGCCAGCAGCTTAGCACGACTTAATGAAAAACTGTTTTTT.

The chain has TRBV7-8 and TRBJ2-5, with 8 bases identical to TRBD2. Germline CDR1 is SGHVS and CDR2 is FQNEAQ. Trimming removed 8 bases from V and 2 bases from J; junction bases left unmatched: 10. This CDR3 region has 15 residues. The CDR3 sequence is CASGPSSGRQETQYF. As DNA, the CDR3 is TGTGCCAGCGGTCCCTCTAGCGGGCGACAAGAGACCCAGTACTTC.

This clonotype was seen a handful of times. The chain joins TRBV12-3 or TRBV12-4 to TRBJ1-2; a weak D match, TRBD1 (6 bases). CDR3 length equals 13 residues. V was clipped by 6 bases and J by 3 bases, with 11 bases between them. The CDR3 region has the DNA TGTGCCAGCAGAACAGGGTCGGACTATGGCTACACCTTC. Translation: CASRTGSDYGYTF.

This clonotype occurred a few times. The V call is TRBV20-1, the J call TRBJ1-2; maybe TRBD1 (6 bases). Trimming cost V 2 bases and J 7 bases, with 14 bases left between them. The CDR3 runs to 13 residues. The germline V gene has CDR1 DFQATT and CDR2 SNEGSKA (reference sequence). This chain's CDR3 is CSARNVGDTGYTF. The CDR3, as DNA: TGCAGTGCTAGAAATGTGGGGGACACTGGCTACACCTTC.

This clonotype appeared many times. V gene TRBV20-1 combines with J gene TRBJ2-7; D might be TRBD2 (5 bases). Germline CDR1 reads DFQATT; CDR2 reads SNEGSKA (reference sequence). The CDR3 consists of 11 residues. DNA of the CDR3: TGCATGGGAGCCGACTCCTACGAGCAGTACTTC. As protein: CMGADSYEQYF.

This clonotype was seen more than once but under ten times. The genes are TRBV4-2 and TRBJ2-3; TRBD2 agrees at 9 bases. With V trimmed by 1 base and J by 5 bases, 13 bases remained unmatched. The CDR3 runs to 18 residues. Germline V gene lookup returns CDR1 LGHNA and CDR2 YNFKEQ. CDR3 loop: CASSQAFGGRAALDTQYF. For the CDR3, the DNA is TGTGCCAGCAGCCAAGCGTTCGGCGGGAGGGCCGCCTTAGATACGCAGTATTTT.

This clonotype was seen ten or more times. The J gene is TRBJ2-2, the V gene TRBV9, with D possibly TRBD1 on 6 matching bases. CDR3 length: 14 residues. V was cut by 6 bases and J by 3 bases, with 12 bases left in between. Germline assignment: CDR1 SGDLS and CDR2 YYNGEE. This CDR3 is CASTNRVYTGELFF. The CDR3 DNA follows: TGTGCCAGCACAAACAGGGTGTACACCGGGGAGCTGTTTTTT. The full variable domain, its missing parts supplied by reference TRBV9 and TRBJ2-2, is DSGVTQTPKHLITATGQRVTLRCSPRSGDLSVYWYQQSLDQGLQFLIQYYNGEERAKGNILERFSAQQFPDLHSELNLSSLELGDSALYFCASTNRVYTGELFFGEGSRLTVL.

CDR3 DNA: TGTGCCAGCAGCCCCAGTCGTGTGGGGGAAGCTTTCTTT. Amino acids: CASSPSRVGEAFF. The chain recombines TRBV4-2 with TRBJ1-1; no reliable D call. Trimming shortened V by 4 bases and J by 8 bases, and 14 bases separated the two germline ends. Germline CDR1 LGHNA, CDR2 YNFKEQ. The CDR3 is made up of 13 amino acids.

In this sample, this clonotype turned up many times. V and J are TRBV5-1 and TRBJ1-1, with a possible D match to TRBD1 (5 bases). Trimming stripped 6 bases from V and 5 bases from J, with 14 bases between. CDR3 length: 13 amino acids. Germline CDR1 is SGHRS and CDR2 is YFSETQ. As DNA, the CDR3 is TGCGCCAGCACAAGTGGGGGGATTACTGAAGCTTTCTTT. Its protein product is CASTSGGITEAFF.

This clonotype was seen many times. The J gene is TRBJ1-1, the V gene TRBV12-3 or TRBV12-4, with 9 nucleotides matching TRBD1. The CDR3 sequence is 14 residues long. V was pared by 6 bases and J by 0 bases, with 2 bases of the junction left unmatched. The CDR3 is CASRRTGVNTEAFF. Written as DNA, the CDR3 is TGTGCCAGCAGAAGGACAGGGGTGAACACTGAAGCTTTCTTT.

This clonotype came up many times. DNA of the CDR3: TGTGCCAGCAGCTTGTTGAGGGGTACCTACGAGCAGTACTTC. Encoded protein: CASSLLRGTYEQYF. The chain recombines TRBV5-5 with TRBJ2-7; D assignment may be TRBD1 or TRBD2 (5 bases each). Germline V gene data show CDR1 as SGHKS and CDR2 as YYEKEE (reference sequence). V lost 1 base, J lost 2 bases, and 10 bases lay in between. This CDR3 is 14 amino acids long.